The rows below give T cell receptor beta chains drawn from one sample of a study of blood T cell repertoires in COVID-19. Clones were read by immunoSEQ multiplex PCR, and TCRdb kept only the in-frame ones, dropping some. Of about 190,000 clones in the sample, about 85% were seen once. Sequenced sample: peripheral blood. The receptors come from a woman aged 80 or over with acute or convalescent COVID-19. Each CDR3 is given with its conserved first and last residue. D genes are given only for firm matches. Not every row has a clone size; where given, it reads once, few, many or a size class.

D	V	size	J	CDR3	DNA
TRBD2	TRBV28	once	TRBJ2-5	CASSSGLAGPETQYF	TGTGCCAGCAGTTCCGGACTAGCAGGGCCAGAGACCCAGTACTTC
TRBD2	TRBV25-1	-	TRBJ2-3	CASSHLAGRGTDTQYF	TGTGCCAGCAGCCATCTAGCGGGCCGGGGGACAGATACGCAGTATTTT
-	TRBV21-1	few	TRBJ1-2	CASSFRDRKTNYGYTF	TGTGCCAGCAGCTTCCGGGACAGGAAAACTAACTATGGCTACACCTTC
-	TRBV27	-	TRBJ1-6	CASSLSYSFSYNSPLHF	TGTGCCAGCAGTTTATCGTACAGCTTCTCCTATAATTCACCCCTCCACTTT
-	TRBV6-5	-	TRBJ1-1	CASSPQGWRTEAFF	TGTGCCAGCAGTCCACAGGGTTGGCGAACTGAAGCTTTCTTT
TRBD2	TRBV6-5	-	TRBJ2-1	CASLAGQHNEQFF	TGTGCCAGCTTAGCGGGACAACACAATGAGCAGTTCTTC
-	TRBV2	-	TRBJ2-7	CASSAGERVYEQYF	TGTGCCAGCAGTGCCGGGGAGAGAGTCTACGAGCAGTACTTC
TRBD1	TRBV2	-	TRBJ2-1	CASSRQGSYNEQFF	TGTGCCAGCAGCCGACAGGGGTCCTACAATGAGCAGTTCTTC
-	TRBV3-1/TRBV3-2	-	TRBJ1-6	CASSQGGGPGNSPLHF	TGTGCCAGCAGCCAGGGTGGGGGCCCGGGAAATTCACCCCTCCACTTT
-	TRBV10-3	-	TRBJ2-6	CATGLSGSGANVLTF	TGTGCCACCGGCTTATCGGGAAGTGGGGCCAACGTCCTGACTTTC
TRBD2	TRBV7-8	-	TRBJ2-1	CASSLARGGIHNEQFF	TGTGCCAGCAGCTTAGCTCGGGGGGGCATCCACAATGAGCAGTTCTTC
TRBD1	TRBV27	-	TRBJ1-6	CASSRDRVGSPLHF	TGTGCCAGCAGTCGGGACAGGGTAGGGTCACCCCTCCACTTT
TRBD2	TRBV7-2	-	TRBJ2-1	CASSYGLAEYNEQFF	TGTGCCAGCAGCTACGGACTAGCGGAGTACAATGAGCAGTTCTTC
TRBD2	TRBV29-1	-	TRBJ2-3	CSVRPTGGTDTQYF	TGCAGCGTTCGACCCACGGGGGGAACAGATACGCAGTATTTT
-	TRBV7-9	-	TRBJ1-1	CASSQAGGTEAFF	TGTGCCAGCAGCCAAGCGGGGGGGACTGAAGCTTTCTTT
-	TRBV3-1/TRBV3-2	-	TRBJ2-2	CASSQSNTGELFF	TGTGCCAGCAGCCAATCTAACACCGGGGAGCTGTTTTTT
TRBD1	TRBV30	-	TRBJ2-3	CAWNSGQGDNAQITDTQYF	TGTGCCTGGAATTCCGGACAGGGGGACAATGCCCAAATCACAGATACGCAGTATTTT
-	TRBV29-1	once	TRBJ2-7	CSVVRNYEQYF	TGCAGCGTTGTCAGAAACTACGAGCAGTACTTC
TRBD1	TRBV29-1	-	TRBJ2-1	CSVGQGNPGEQFF	TGCAGCGTGGGACAGGGGAACCCCGGTGAGCAGTTCTTC
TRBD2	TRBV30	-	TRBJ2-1	CAWSGHRGLAGDEQFF	TGTGCCTGGAGTGGTCACCGGGGACTAGCGGGAGATGAGCAGTTCTTC
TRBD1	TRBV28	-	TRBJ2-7	CASRTGGAYEQYF	TGTGCCAGCCGGACAGGGGGAGCGTACGAGCAGTACTTC
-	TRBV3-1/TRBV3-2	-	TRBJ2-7	CASSQLADYEQYF	TGTGCCAGCAGCCAATTAGCGGACTACGAGCAGTACTTC
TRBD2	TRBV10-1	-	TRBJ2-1	CASSPGTSGLNEQFF	TGCGCCAGCAGCCCCGGGACTAGCGGCCTCAATGAGCAGTTCTTC
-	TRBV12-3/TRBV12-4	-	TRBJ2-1	CASSLASVAEQFF	TGTGCCAGCAGTTTAGCGTCAGTAGCTGAGCAGTTCTTC
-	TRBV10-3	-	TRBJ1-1	CAISEAVQMNTEAFF	TGTGCCATCAGTGAGGCCGTGCAGATGAACACTGAAGCTTTCTTT
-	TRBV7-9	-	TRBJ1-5	CASSFWDTNQPQHF	TGTGCCAGCAGCTTTTGGGACACCAATCAGCCCCAGCATTTT
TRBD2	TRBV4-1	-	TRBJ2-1	CASSQDGGLAPYNEQFF	TGCGCCAGCAGCCAAGATGGAGGACTAGCGCCGTACAATGAGCAGTTCTTC
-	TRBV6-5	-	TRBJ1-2	CANPEDSPYGYTF	TGTGCCAACCCCGAGGACAGTCCTTATGGCTACACCTTC
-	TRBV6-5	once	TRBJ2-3	CASSNLPTDTQYF	TGTGCCAGCAGTAACCTACCCACAGATACGCAGTATTTT
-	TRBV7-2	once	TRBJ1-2	CASSVQPSTGGLGYTF	TGTGCCAGCAGCGTACAGCCCTCGACAGGCGGGTTGGGCTACACCTTC
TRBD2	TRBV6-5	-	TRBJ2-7	CASSYGASGPYEQYF	TGTGCCAGCAGTTACGGAGCTAGCGGTCCCTACGAGCAGTACTTC
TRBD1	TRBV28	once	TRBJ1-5	CAGGQVRQPQHF	TGTGCCGGAGGACAGGTCCGGCAGCCCCAGCATTTT
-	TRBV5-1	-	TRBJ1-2	CASSLIIFTYGYTF	TGCGCCAGCAGCCTAATTATTTTCACCTATGGCTACACCTTC
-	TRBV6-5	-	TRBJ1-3	CASASPGGNTIYF	TGTGCCAGCGCTAGTCCGGGAGGAAACACCATATATTTT
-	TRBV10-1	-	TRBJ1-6	CASSYTSGNSPLHF	TGCGCCAGCAGTTACACATCGGGGAATTCACCCCTCCACTTT
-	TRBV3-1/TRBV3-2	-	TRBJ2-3	CASGVLSTDTQYF	TGTGCCAGCGGAGTTCTCAGCACAGATACGCAGTATTTT
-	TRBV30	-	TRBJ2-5	CACLKRGSQETQYF	TGTGCCTGCCTCAAACGGGGGTCCCAAGAGACCCAGTACTTC
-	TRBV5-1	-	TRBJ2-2	CASKVFRAGTGELFF	TGCGCCAGCAAGGTGTTCAGGGCAGGCACCGGGGAGCTGTTTTTT
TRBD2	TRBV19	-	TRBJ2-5	CASSMGTSGSQETQYF	TGTGCCAGTAGTATGGGGACTAGCGGGAGCCAAGAGACCCAGTACTTC
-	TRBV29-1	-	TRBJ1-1	CSFSLTVNTEAFF	TGCTCGTTTTCCTTAACAGTGAACACTGAAGCTTTCTTT
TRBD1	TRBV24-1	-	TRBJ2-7	CATSLTGAEQYF	TGTGCCACCAGTCTCACAGGGGCCGAGCAGTACTTC
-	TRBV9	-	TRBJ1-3	CASSVQGTGNTIYF	TGTGCCAGCAGCGTCCAAGGGACAGGAAACACCATATATTTT
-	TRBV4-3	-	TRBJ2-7	CASSQDRTVQYF	TGCGCCAGCAGCCAAGATCGGACTGTGCAGTACTTC
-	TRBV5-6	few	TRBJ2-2	CASSFRQVGGELFF	TGTGCCAGCAGCTTCCGACAGGTCGGCGGGGAGCTGTTTTTT
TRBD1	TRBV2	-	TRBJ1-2	CASRTGGINYGYTF	TGTGCCAGCAGGACAGGGGGGATCAACTATGGCTACACCTTC
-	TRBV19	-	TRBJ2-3	CASRDRHTDTQYF	TGTGCCAGTAGGGACAGACACACAGATACGCAGTATTTT
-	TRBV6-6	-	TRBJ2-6	CASNHKWLSGANVLTF	TGTGCCAGCAACCACAAATGGCTCTCTGGGGCCAACGTCCTGACTTTC
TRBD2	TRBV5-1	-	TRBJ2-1	CASSFFAGRVSMGNEQFF	TGCGCCAGCAGCTTCTTCGCGGGGAGGGTCTCAATGGGCAATGAGCAGTTCTTC
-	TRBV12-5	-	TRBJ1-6	CASGPVGSSPLHF	TGTGCTAGTGGCCCCGTAGGGAGTTCACCCCTCCACTTT
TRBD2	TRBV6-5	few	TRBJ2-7	CASKSQGLGDYEQYF	TGTGCCAGCAAGTCTCAGGGACTAGGAGACTACGAGCAGTACTTC
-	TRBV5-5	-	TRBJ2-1	CASSLVTSVGEQFF	TGTGCCAGCAGCTTAGTTACGAGCGTCGGTGAGCAGTTCTTC
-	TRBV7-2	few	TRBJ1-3	CASRGSSGNTIYF	TGTGCCAGCAGGGGGAGCTCTGGAAACACCATATATTTT
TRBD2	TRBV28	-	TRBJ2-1	CASRPRLAGNSYNEQFF	TGTGCCAGCAGGCCCCGACTAGCGGGTAACTCCTACAATGAGCAGTTCTTC
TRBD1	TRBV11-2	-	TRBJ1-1	CASSYRGGTTEAFF	TGTGCCAGCAGTTACAGGGGGGGGACCACTGAAGCTTTCTTT